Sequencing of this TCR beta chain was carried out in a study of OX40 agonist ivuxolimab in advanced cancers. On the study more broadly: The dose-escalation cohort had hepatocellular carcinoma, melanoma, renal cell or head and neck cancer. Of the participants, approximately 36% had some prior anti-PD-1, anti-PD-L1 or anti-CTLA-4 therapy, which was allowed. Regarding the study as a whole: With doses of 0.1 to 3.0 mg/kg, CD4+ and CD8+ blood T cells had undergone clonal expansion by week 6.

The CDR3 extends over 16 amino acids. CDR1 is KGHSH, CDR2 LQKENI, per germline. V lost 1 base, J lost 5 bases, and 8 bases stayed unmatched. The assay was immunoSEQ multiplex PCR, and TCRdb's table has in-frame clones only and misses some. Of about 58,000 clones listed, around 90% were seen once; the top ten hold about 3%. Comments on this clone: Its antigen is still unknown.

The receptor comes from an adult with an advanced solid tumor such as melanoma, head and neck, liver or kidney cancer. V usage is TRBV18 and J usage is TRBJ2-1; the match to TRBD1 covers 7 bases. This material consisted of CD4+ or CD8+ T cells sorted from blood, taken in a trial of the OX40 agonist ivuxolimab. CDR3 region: CASSPLWGTVNNEQFF. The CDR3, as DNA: TGTGCCAGCTCACCACTGTGGGGGACAGTCAACAATGAGCAGTTCTTC.